One and the same sample provided the 14 T cell receptor beta chains below, sequenced in a study of shared clonotypes between healthy human individuals. The naive CD8 fraction comprised CD45RO-negative cells positively selected for CCR7 and excluded terminally differentiated effector memory CD45RA+ cells. Some clones are missing from TCRdb's copy, which holds only in-frame ones; the method was immunoSEQ multiplex PCR. Of about 2 million clones listed, about 95% are singletons. Sequencing was carried out using naive CD8+ T cells sorted from blood. Every receptor here comes from a man in his late teens or twenties in good health.

Of note for this clone: This sample also contains other DNA sequences that code for the same CDR3. The chain joins TRBV7-9 to TRBJ2-5, with D perhaps matching TRBD1 (5 bases). Trimming stripped 1 base from V and 2 bases from J, with 11 bases between. CDR3 length equals 15 residues. CDR1 SEHNR and CDR2 FQNEAQ come from the germline V gene (reference sequence). DNA for the CDR3: TGTGCCAGCAGCTTAGTAGGGGAAGGGCAAGAGACCCAGTACTTC. Its protein product is CASSLVGEGQETQYF.

The gene calls are TRBV14 and TRBJ2-7; 7 bases match TRBD1. V was pared by 3 bases and J by 4 bases, with 3 bases of the junction left unmatched. Germline CDR1 and CDR2: SGHDN and FVKESK. CDR3 length: 13 residues. The CDR3 sequence: CASSHRQGYEQYF. CDR3 nucleotide sequence: TGTGCCAGCAGCCATCGACAGGGTTACGAGCAGTACTTC.

The V gene is TRBV29-1, the J gene TRBJ2-5, with TRBD2 matching 12 bases. V shed 8 bases and J 4 bases; nucleotides not matched to a gene: 8. The CDR3 sequence is 14 residues long. Germline V lookup: CDR1 SQVTM, CDR2 ANQGSEA. The CDR3 bases are TGCAGCCTCCGACTAGCGGGGGAGGGAGAGACCCAGTACTTC. Amino acids: CSLRLAGEGETQYF.

The chain carries TRBV5-1 and TRBJ2-2; TRBD2 matches 8 bases. CDR3 length equals 17 residues. V was clipped by 0 bases and J by 1 base; unmatched bases: 5. Per the germline V gene, CDR1 is SGHRS and CDR2 is YFSETQ. The CDR3 DNA sequence: TGCGCCAGCAGCTTGGAATGGAGCGGGGGGAACACCGGGGAGCTGTTTTTT. It encodes CASSLEWSGGNTGELFF.

As regards this clone: This CDR3 is also generated by other DNA sequences in the sample. The chain carries TRBV13 and TRBJ2-7; 8 bases map to TRBD1. Germline trimming cut 0 bases from V and 4 bases from J; bases unmatched to any gene: 2. Germline CDR1 is PRHDT and CDR2 is FYEKMQ (reference sequence). The CDR3 covers 14 residues. CDR3 loop: CASSLGTGAYEQYF. The CDR3 DNA follows: TGTGCCAGCAGCTTAGGGACAGGGGCTTACGAGCAGTACTTC.

The rearrangement uses TRBV9 and TRBJ2-2, with 11 nucleotides matching TRBD2. CDR3 length equals 16 residues. V dropped 0 bases and J dropped 8; count of bases not matched to a gene: 6. Germline CDR1 and CDR2: SGDLS and YYNGEE. The CDR3 bases are TGTGCCAGCAGCGTAGCGCTAGCGGGGGGCCTGGGGGAGCTGTTTTTT. Residues: CASSVALAGGLGELFF.

The rearrangement joins TRBV5-6 to TRBJ2-7; D is perhaps TRBD1 or TRBD2 (5 bases each). Trimming took off 4 bases at V and 4 bases at J, with 12 bases between the two ends. The CDR3 is 13 amino acids. Per the germline V gene, CDR1 is SGHDT and CDR2 is YYEEEE. CDR3 in amino acids: CASSPRGYYEQYF. The DNA for the CDR3 is TGTGCCAGCAGCCCGAGGGGTTATTACGAGCAGTACTTC.

J is TRBJ2-3 and V is TRBV13; weak D call: TRBD2 (5 bases). The V end was cut by 2 bases, the J end by 3 bases, with 15 bases between. Germline V gives CDR1 PRHDT, CDR2 FYEKMQ (reference sequence). The CDR3 is 16 residues long. The CDR3 DNA follows: TGTGCCAGCAGCTTAAAGGGAGTGTTAGGGACAGATACGCAGTATTTT. Translating gives CASSLKGVLGTDTQYF.

The chain joins TRBV19 to TRBJ2-7; weak D call: TRBD1 (5 bases). The V end was cut by 4 bases, the J end by 6 bases, with 7 bases between. The CDR3 consists of 11 residues. Germline V gene lookup returns CDR1 LNHDA and CDR2 SQIVND (reference sequence). CDR3 sequence (DNA): TGTGCCAGTAGTACAGGGATCGAGCAGTACTTC. Encoded protein: CASSTGIEQYF.

The chain has TRBV7-9 and TRBJ1-1; a possible D gene is TRBD1 (6 bases). Germline-derived CDR1 and CDR2 are SEHNR and FQNEAQ (reference sequence). The V end was cut by 1 base, the J end by 5 bases, with 20 bases between. This CDR3 comprises 17 residues. The CDR3 nucleotides read TGTGCCAGCAGCTTAGAAGACGGGGGGCTCTTGGGGACTGAAGCTTTCTTT. It encodes CASSLEDGGLLGTEAFF.

Comments on this clone: In the same sample, other DNA sequences code for this CDR3. V and J are TRBV30 and TRBJ2-5; 8 bases are shared with TRBD1. The CDR3 sequence is 14 residues long. V shed 0 bases, J shed 5 bases, and the junction held 5 bases outside the gene matches. Germline V lookup: CDR1 GTSNPN, CDR2 SVGIG (reference sequence). The CDR3 bases are TGTGCCTGGAGTGTAGGACAGGGAGCGGAGACCCAGTACTTC. Amino acid sequence: CAWSVGQGAETQYF. The complete variable domain, with remaining parts taken from reference TRBV30 and TRBJ2-5, reads SQTIHQWPATLVQPVGSPLSLECTVEGTSNPNLYWYRQAAGRGLQLLFYSVGIGQISSEVPQNLSASRPQDRQFILSSKKLLLSDSGFYLCAWSVGQGAETQYFGPGTRLLVL.

The genes are TRBV4-3 and TRBJ2-7; TRBD2 matches at 7 bases. Germline values: CDR1 LGHNA, CDR2 YSLEER. J lost 3 bases, V lost 1 base, and 12 bases had no gene match. The CDR3 spans 17 residues. The CDR3 DNA reads TGCGCCAGCAGCCAAGCGCGGGGGAGTAGCGGAAACTACGAGCAGTACTTC. As protein: CASSQARGSSGNYEQYF.

V and J are TRBV9 and TRBJ2-3, with D unresolved. This CDR3 has 13 residues. In germline, CDR1 is SGDLS, CDR2 YYNGEE. V was cut by 0 bases and J by 6 bases, with 8 bases left in between. The CDR3 DNA follows: TGTGCCAGCAGCGTAGAGGCACGTGATACGCAGTATTTT. It specifies CASSVEARDTQYF.

This chain connects TRBV5-1 to TRBJ2-5, with 9 bases aligning to TRBD1. Unmatched junction bases numbered 11, after V lost 5 bases and J lost 0 bases. This CDR3 is 17 amino acids long. Germline lookup yields CDR1 SGHRS and CDR2 YFSETQ. CDR3: CASRPGQGILYQETQYF. The DNA of the CDR3 is TGCGCCAGCAGACCGGGACAGGGTATTTTATACCAAGAGACCCAGTACTTC. Full variable domain (rest looked up from reference TRBV5-1 and TRBJ2-5): KAGVTQTPRYLIKTRGQQVTLSCSPISGHRSVSWYQQTPGQGLQFLFEYFSETQRNKGNFPGRFSGRQFSNSRSEMNVSTLELGDSALYLCASRPGQGILYQETQYFGPGTRLLVL.